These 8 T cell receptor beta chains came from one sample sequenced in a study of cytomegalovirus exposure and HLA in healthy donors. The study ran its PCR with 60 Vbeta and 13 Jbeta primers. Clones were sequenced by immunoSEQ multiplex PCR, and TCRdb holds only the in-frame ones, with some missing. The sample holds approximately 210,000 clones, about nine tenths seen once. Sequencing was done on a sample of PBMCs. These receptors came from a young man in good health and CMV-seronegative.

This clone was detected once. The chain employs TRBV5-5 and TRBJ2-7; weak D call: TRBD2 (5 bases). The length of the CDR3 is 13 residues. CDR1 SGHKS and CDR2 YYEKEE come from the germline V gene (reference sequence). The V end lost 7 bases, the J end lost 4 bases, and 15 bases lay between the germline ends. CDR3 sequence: CASATTRAYEQYF. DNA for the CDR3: TGTGCCAGCGCTACTACGAGGGCTTACGAGCAGTACTTC.

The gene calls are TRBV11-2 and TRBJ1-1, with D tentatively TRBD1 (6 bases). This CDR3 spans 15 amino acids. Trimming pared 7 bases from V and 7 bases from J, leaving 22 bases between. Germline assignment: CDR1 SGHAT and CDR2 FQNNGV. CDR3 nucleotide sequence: TGTGCCAGCATCAACCCTGGGCAACAGGGCTATGAAGCTTTCTTT. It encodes CASINPGQQGYEAFF.

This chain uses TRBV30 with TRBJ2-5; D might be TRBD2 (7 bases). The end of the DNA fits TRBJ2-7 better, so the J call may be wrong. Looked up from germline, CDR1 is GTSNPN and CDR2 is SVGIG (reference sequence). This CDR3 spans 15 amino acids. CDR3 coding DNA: TGTGCCTGGAGTCGTGGGGGGGCCTCCCCCTACGAGCAGTACTTC. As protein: CAWSRGGASPYEQYF.

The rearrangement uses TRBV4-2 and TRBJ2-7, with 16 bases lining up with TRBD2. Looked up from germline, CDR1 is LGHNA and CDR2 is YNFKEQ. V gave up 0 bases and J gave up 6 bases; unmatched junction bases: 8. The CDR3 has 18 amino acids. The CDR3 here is CASSQDFGTSGGAGEQYF. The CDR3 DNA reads TGTGCCAGCAGCCAAGATTTCGGGACTAGCGGGGGGGCTGGCGAGCAGTACTTC.

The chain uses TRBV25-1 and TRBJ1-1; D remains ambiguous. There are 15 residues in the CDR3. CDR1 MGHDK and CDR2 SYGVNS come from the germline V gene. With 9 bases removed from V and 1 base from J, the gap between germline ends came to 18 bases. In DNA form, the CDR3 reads TGTGCCAGTAGAGGCTTGGGTAATGGGAACACTGAAGCTTTCTTT. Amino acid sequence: CASRGLGNGNTEAFF.

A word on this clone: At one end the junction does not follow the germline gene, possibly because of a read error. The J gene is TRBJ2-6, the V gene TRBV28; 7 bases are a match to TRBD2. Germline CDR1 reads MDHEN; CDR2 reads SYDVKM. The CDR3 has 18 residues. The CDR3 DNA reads TGTGCCAGCAGTTCCCCCGGGCGGGGGAGGTCTGGGGCCAACGGCCTGACTTTC. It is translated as CASSSPGRGRSGANGLTF.

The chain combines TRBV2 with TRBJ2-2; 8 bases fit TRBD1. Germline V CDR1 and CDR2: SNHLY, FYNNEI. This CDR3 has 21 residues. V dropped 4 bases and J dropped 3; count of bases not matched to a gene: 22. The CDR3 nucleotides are TGTGCCAGCAGTGTTAGGGTGCAGTTGGACAGGGAAAGAAGGGACACCGGGGAGCTGTTTTTT. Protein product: CASSVRVQLDRERRDTGELFF.

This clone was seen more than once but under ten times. The CDR3 reads CASSPLRIAFF. CDR3 coding DNA: TGTGCCAGCAGCCCTTTGAGGATTGCTTTCTTT. V usage is TRBV28 and J usage is TRBJ1-1; D gene ambiguous. V gave up 6 bases and J gave up 11 bases, with 13 bases separating them. The CDR3 spans 11 residues. The V gene's germline CDR1 is MDHEN and CDR2 SYDVKM.